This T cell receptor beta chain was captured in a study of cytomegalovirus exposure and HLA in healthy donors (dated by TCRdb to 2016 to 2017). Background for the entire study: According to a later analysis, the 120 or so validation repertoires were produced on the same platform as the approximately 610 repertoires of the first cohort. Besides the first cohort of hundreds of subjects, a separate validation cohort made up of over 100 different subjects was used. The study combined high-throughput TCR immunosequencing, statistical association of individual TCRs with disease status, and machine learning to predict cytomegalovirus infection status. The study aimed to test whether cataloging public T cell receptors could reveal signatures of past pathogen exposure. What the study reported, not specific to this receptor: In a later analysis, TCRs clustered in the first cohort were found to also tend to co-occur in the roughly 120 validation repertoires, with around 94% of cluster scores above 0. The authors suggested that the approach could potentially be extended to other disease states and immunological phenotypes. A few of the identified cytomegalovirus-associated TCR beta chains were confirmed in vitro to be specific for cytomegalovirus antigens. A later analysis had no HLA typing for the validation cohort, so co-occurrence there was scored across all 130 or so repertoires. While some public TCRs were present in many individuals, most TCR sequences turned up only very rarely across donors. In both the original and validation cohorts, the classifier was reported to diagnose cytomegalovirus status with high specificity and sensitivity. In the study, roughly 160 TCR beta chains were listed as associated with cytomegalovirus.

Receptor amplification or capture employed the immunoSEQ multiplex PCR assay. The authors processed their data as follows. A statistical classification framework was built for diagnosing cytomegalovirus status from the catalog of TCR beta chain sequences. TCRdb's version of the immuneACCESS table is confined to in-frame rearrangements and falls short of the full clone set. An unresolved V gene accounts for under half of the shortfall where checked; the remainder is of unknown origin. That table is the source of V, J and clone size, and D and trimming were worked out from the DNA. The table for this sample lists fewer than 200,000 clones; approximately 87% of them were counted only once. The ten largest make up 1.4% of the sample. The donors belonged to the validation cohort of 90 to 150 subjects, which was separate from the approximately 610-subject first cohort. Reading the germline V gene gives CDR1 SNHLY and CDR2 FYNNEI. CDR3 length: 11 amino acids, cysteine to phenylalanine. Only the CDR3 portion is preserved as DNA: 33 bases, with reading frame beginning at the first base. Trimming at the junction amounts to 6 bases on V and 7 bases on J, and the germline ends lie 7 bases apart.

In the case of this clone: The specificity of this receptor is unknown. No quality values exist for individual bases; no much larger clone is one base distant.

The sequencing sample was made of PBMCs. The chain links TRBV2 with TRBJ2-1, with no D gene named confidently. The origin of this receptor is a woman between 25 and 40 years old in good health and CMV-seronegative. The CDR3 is CASRYENEQFF. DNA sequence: TGTGCCAGCAGGTATGAGAATGAGCAGTTCTTC.